The present T cell receptor (beta chain) was sequenced within a study of human T cells and chemical hapten exposure. Points from the study as a whole: Correlating positively with patch test score were the PT1 expanded TCR counts. Expanded TCRs showed more large CDR3 clusters than pre-sensitization or healthy control sets.

Unique molecular identifiers were affixed to discrete cDNA molecules within the library. TCRdb reprocessed the RACE reads with MiXCR, giving one entry per CDR3 protein. The repertoire holds 79,000 or so distinct CDR3 sequences, with 25% to 40% as singletons. Worth noting for this clonotype: Its antigen is not known.

The time point: patch test 1, 2 weeks after DPC sensitization. The sample's treatment: therapeutic diphenylcyclopropenone sensitization with weekly scalp DPC. The study extracted total RNA from unfractionated whole blood. Germline trimming cut 5 bases from V and 6 bases from J; bases unmatched to any gene: 15. The CDR3 covers 16 residues. Material: whole blood, obtained in connection with sensitization to the hapten diphenylcyclopropenone (DPC). This clonotype originated in a man between 40 and 49 years old with alopecia areata. Some clones in this sample may be carry-over from other donors' samples. The V call is TRBV12-3 or TRBV12-4, the J call TRBJ1-1; 7 nucleotides agree with TRBD1. CDR3 residues: CASSIDITGAVPEAFF. In DNA, the CDR3 is TGTGCCAGCAGTATCGATATTACAGGGGCCGTCCCTGAAGCTTTCTTT.